Here is one TCR beta chain with its context. Losses at the gene ends were 1 base for V and 8 bases for J; bases not matched to a gene: 14. The CDR3 consists of 18 residues. The germline V gene encodes CDR1 LNHDA and CDR2 SQIVND (reference sequence). This sample stems from a study of blood T cell repertoires in COVID-19. Whole-study context: Samples of COVID-19 (acute and convalescent) were obtained from the United States, Italy and Spain. T cells, B-cell-depleted T cells, or PBMCs supplied cDNA or gDNA.

Authors' processing steps: Reference gene primer amplification yielded estimated nucleated cell counts. Profiling relied on immunoSEQ multiplex PCR, and the TCRdb table lists in-frame clones only, not all of them. The DNA was the basis for D and trimming; V, J and clone size are from that table. The sample contains some 370,000 clones, 90% of which appear only once. The clonotype was recovered from a man younger than 30 with active or convalescent COVID-19. Sequenced: peripheral blood. The chain carries TRBV19 and TRBJ1-2; TRBD1 aligns across 12 bases. CDR3 residues: CASSIGWTGQGAPRGYTF. The CDR3 DNA is TGTGCCAGTAGTATAGGTTGGACGGGACAGGGGGCGCCTCGAGGCTACACCTTC. Full variable domain (outside the CDR3, taken from reference TRBV19 and TRBJ1-2): DGGITQSPKYLFRKEGQNVTLSCEQNLNHDAMYWYRQDPGQGLRLIYYSQIVNDFQKGDIAEGYSVSREKKESFPLTVTSAQKNPTAFYLCASSIGWTGQGAPRGYTFGSGTRLTVV.